Listed here are 30 T cell receptor beta chains from one sample, sequenced in a study of T cell responses to AZD1222 COVID-19 vaccine. The table came from immunoSEQ multiplex PCR; TCRdb's copy has only in-frame clones and leaves some out. Found here are 97,000 or so clones, around 83% of them singletons; the top ten hold around 5%. Sequenced here: peripheral blood, sampled on day 0 of AZD1222 vaccination. The origin of the receptors is an adult in good health.

The chain couples TRBV6-5 to TRBJ2-7; the match to TRBD2 covers 9 bases. The germline V gene has CDR1 MNHEY and CDR2 SVGAGI. The CDR3 has 15 amino acids. J lost 2 bases, V lost 6 bases, and 8 bases had no gene match. The CDR3 spells CASRLGLATTYEQYF. The CDR3 DNA sequence: TGTGCCAGCAGACTCGGACTAGCGACCACCTACGAGCAGTACTTC.

The chain couples TRBV5-1 to TRBJ2-3; 13 bases agree with TRBD2. V lost 4 bases and J lost 1; bases outside the gene matches: 3. The CDR3 contains 16 residues. CDR1 and CDR2 (germline): SGHRS, YFSETQ. Written as DNA, the CDR3 is TGCGCCAGCAGCGAGGGACTAGCGGGGCGCACAGATACGCAGTATTTT. Encoded protein: CASSEGLAGRTDTQYF.

The chain carries TRBV9 and TRBJ1-1, with 7 bases aligning to TRBD1. There are 15 residues in the CDR3. Germline assignment: CDR1 SGDLS and CDR2 YYNGEE. V trimming: 4 bases; J trimming: 1 base; junction bases outside the gene matches: 7. In nucleotides, the CDR3 is TGTGCCAGCAGCATCGCCGGGACAGCGAACACTGAAGCTTTCTTT. This encodes CASSIAGTANTEAFF.

This sequence joins TRBV5-6 and TRBJ2-2, with D hard to call. The CDR3 has 16 amino acids. V lost 2 bases and J 2 bases, leaving 13 bases between the germline ends. Germline loops: CDR1 SGHDT, CDR2 YYEEEE. CDR3 residues: CASSLGIFGNTGELFF. The CDR3 DNA is TGTGCCAGCAGCTTAGGTATTTTTGGCAACACCGGGGAGCTGTTTTTT.

This sequence joins TRBV29-1 and TRBJ2-1; 9 nucleotides line up with TRBD2. The ends lost 8 bases at V and 0 bases at J; junction bases unmatched: 5. Germline CDR1 SQVTM, CDR2 ANQGSEA. The CDR3 extends over 14 amino acids. DNA of the CDR3: TGCAGCTCACTTAGCGGGAGCTCCTACAATGAGCAGTTCTTC. Translation gives CSSLSGSSYNEQFF.

The chain uses TRBV7-2 and TRBJ2-7; 10 positions agree with TRBD2. Trimming cost V 5 bases and J 2 bases; bases outside gene matches: 6. This CDR3 has 15 amino acids. Germline CDR1 and CDR2: SGHTA and FQGNSA. The CDR3 region is CASSLGLAKPYEQYF. CDR3 nucleotide sequence: TGTGCCAGCAGCCTGGGACTAGCGAAACCCTACGAGCAGTACTTC.

The chain combines TRBV7-6 with TRBJ2-1; tentative D call: TRBD1 (6 bases). This CDR3 comprises 12 residues. CDR1 is SGHVS, CDR2 FNYEAQ, per germline. V was pared by 3 bases and J by 10 bases, with 10 bases between. The CDR3 protein is CASSFGGLEQFF. In nucleotides, the CDR3 is TGTGCCAGCAGCTTTGGGGGCCTGGAGCAGTTCTTC.

The J gene is TRBJ2-6, the V gene TRBV10-3; unclear D gene. Germline-derived CDR1 and CDR2 are ENHRY and SYGVKD. V was cut by 4 bases and J by 0 bases, with 7 bases left in between. This CDR3 has 15 residues. This CDR3 reads CAISGQISGANVLTF. CDR3 sequence (DNA): TGTGCCATCAGTGGTCAAATCTCTGGGGCCAACGTCCTGACTTTC.

The V and J genes are TRBV30 and TRBJ2-2; possible D gene TRBD2, 5 bases. The length of the CDR3 is 14 residues. Per the germline V gene, CDR1 is GTSNPN and CDR2 is SVGIG (reference sequence). V dropped 5 bases and J dropped 6 bases, with 16 bases sitting between them. CDR3 sequence: CAWASRGRSGELFF. CDR3 in DNA: TGTGCCTGGGCCTCACGAGGGCGGTCCGGGGAGCTGTTTTTT.

CDR3 loop: CASSPPTDTQYF. CDR3 sequence (DNA): TGCGCCAGCAGCCCCCCTACAGATACGCAGTATTTT. V is TRBV5-1 and J is TRBJ2-3; D gene ambiguous. Germline CDR1 reads SGHRS; CDR2 reads YFSETQ. CDR3 length equals 12 residues. V lost 4 bases and J 3 bases, leaving 6 bases between the germline ends.

This chain connects TRBV5-4 to TRBJ2-7; D not resolved. The CDR3 extends over 14 amino acids. The V gene lost 0 bases and the J gene lost 2 bases, with 9 bases spanning the gap. Germline V gives CDR1 SGHNT, CDR2 YYREEE (reference sequence). The CDR3 DNA follows: TGTGCCAGCAGCTTGGTAGATACTCCCTACGAGCAGTACTTC. Translation gives CASSLVDTPYEQYF.

This rearrangement joins TRBV6-1 to TRBJ1-2; unclear D gene. CDR3 length: 14 residues. Germline V gene lookup returns CDR1 MNHNS and CDR2 SASEGT. Trimming cost V 0 bases and J 5 bases, with 10 bases left between them. The DNA of the CDR3 is TGTGCCAGCAGTGAAGCGCTTCTGGGATATGGCTACACCTTC. Amino acid sequence: CASSEALLGYGYTF.

This CDR3 is CASSLARQGKTQYF. The CDR3 DNA is TGTGCCAGCAGCTTAGCGCGGCAGGGAAAGACCCAGTACTTC. The V gene is TRBV7-9, the J gene TRBJ2-5; possibly TRBD1 for D (5 bases). The CDR3 runs 14 residues. V was trimmed by 0 bases and J by 6 bases, leaving 11 bases between them. In germline, CDR1 is SEHNR, CDR2 FQNEAQ (reference sequence).

The chain joins TRBV5-1 to TRBJ2-5; 7 nucleotides match TRBD2. The junction had 3 bases not matched to a gene; V was cut back by 0 bases and J by 4 bases. The CDR3 spans 14 residues. Germline assignment: CDR1 SGHRS and CDR2 YFSETQ. This chain's CDR3 is CASSLGPGGETQYF. CDR3 coding DNA: TGCGCCAGCAGCTTGGGTCCGGGGGGAGAGACCCAGTACTTC.

The rearrangement links TRBV30 to TRBJ1-1; D possibly corresponds to TRBD1 (6 bases). Germline V gene sequence: CDR1 GTSNPN, CDR2 SVGIG (reference sequence). The CDR3 loop spans 15 amino acids. The V and J ends lost 2 bases and 2 bases respectively, with 15 bases between them. In nucleotides, the CDR3 is TGTGCCTGGAGTTTTCCTTCGGGGGGCAACACTGAAGCTTTCTTT. Its translation: CAWSFPSGGNTEAFF.

The J gene is TRBJ2-2, the V gene TRBV5-1, with D unclear. This CDR3 region has 14 residues. Trimming cost V 0 bases and J 6 bases, with 9 bases left between them. Looked up from germline, CDR1 is SGHRS and CDR2 is YFSETQ. This chain's CDR3 is CASSLASRAGELFF. In DNA form, the CDR3 reads TGCGCCAGCAGCTTGGCTAGTAGGGCCGGGGAGCTGTTTTTT. Looking up the rest from reference TRBV5-1 and TRBJ2-2 gives the full variable domain: KAGVTQTPRYLIKTRGQQVTLSCSPISGHRSVSWYQQTPGQGLQFLFEYFSETQRNKGNFPGRFSGRQFSNSRSEMNVSTLELGDSALYLCASSLASRAGELFFGEGSRLTVL.

The chain recombines TRBV19 with TRBJ1-4, with D tentatively TRBD1 (5 bases). V was trimmed by 10 bases and J by 3 bases, leaving 15 bases between them. The CDR3 covers 14 residues. Germline V gene sequence: CDR1 LNHDA, CDR2 SQIVND (reference sequence). CDR3 in amino acids: CATRIGGSNEKLFF. The DNA of the CDR3 is TGTGCCACCCGTATCGGGGGATCTAATGAAAAACTGTTTTTT. The full variable domain, with the rest looked up from reference TRBV19 and TRBJ1-4, is DGGITQSPKYLFRKEGQNVTLSCEQNLNHDAMYWYRQDPGQGLRLIYYSQIVNDFQKGDIAEGYSVSREKKESFPLTVTSAQKNPTAFYLCATRIGGSNEKLFFGSGTQLSVL.

The V and J genes are TRBV27 and TRBJ2-3; 8 nucleotides agree with TRBD1. V was pared by 5 bases and J by 4 bases, with 8 bases of the junction left unmatched. CDR1 MNHEY and CDR2 SMNVEV come from the germline V gene (reference sequence). The CDR3 runs to 15 residues. CDR3 protein: CASSIHRGRPDTQYF. CDR3 in DNA: TGTGCCAGCAGTATTCACAGGGGGAGGCCAGATACGCAGTATTTT.

This chain links TRBV4-2 with TRBJ2-3; 7 bases line up with TRBD2. V dropped 1 base and J dropped 2; count of bases not matched to a gene: 9. This CDR3 contains 17 residues. Germline values: CDR1 LGHNA, CDR2 YNFKEQ. CDR3 residues: CASSQGYAGEYTDTQYF. CDR3 nucleotide sequence: TGTGCCAGCAGCCAAGGTTACGCGGGGGAGTACACAGATACGCAGTATTTT.

V usage is TRBV6-5 and J usage is TRBJ1-6; 7 nucleotides line up with TRBD1. The CDR3 length is 16 residues. The V gene's germline CDR1 is MNHEY and CDR2 SVGAGI. The junction had 9 bases not matched to a gene; V was cut back by 3 bases and J by 7 bases. CDR3 amino acids: CASSYGTEDRNSPLHF. The CDR3 DNA sequence: TGTGCCAGCAGTTATGGGACCGAGGACAGGAATTCACCCCTCCACTTT.

The chain combines TRBV28 with TRBJ1-1; D is unclear. Trimming left V 6 bases short and J 2 bases short, with 16 bases between. Germline CDR1 MDHEN, CDR2 SYDVKM. This CDR3 is built from 15 residues. CDR3 DNA: TGTGCCAGCAGAGGAGAAGGGCAGGCAAACACTGAAGCTTTCTTT. Encoded protein: CASRGEGQANTEAFF.

The chain has TRBV12-3 or TRBV12-4 and TRBJ2-3; TRBD2 is a possible D gene (6 bases). This CDR3 is 12 amino acids long. V lost 7 bases and J lost 9, with 14 bases in between. For the CDR3, the DNA is TGTGCCAGCACCGCTGTACGGGGGACGCAGTATTTT. Translating it yields CASTAVRGTQYF.

V usage is TRBV5-1 and J usage is TRBJ2-7, with no clear D. Germline values: CDR1 SGHRS, CDR2 YFSETQ. The CDR3 loop spans 13 amino acids. V was trimmed by 0 bases and J by 8 bases, leaving 12 bases between them. The CDR3 sequence: CASSLEHPAQQYF. Written as DNA, the CDR3 is TGCGCCAGCAGCTTGGAGCACCCGGCTCAGCAGTACTTC.

The V gene is TRBV7-3, the J gene TRBJ2-3; D ambiguous. This CDR3 spans 14 amino acids. V lost 0 bases and J 6 bases, leaving 10 bases between the germline ends. The germline V gene has CDR1 SGHTA and CDR2 FQGTGA. CDR3 sequence: CASSLTSGGDTQYF. The CDR3 DNA reads as TGTGCCAGCAGCTTAACGTCCGGTGGGGATACGCAGTATTTT.

The rearrangement links TRBV7-9 to TRBJ1-2, with TRBD1 identical over 9 bases. Trimming took 5 bases from V and 6 from J; bases not matched to a gene: 10. The germline CDR1 and CDR2 sequences are SEHNR and FQNEAQ (reference sequence). CDR3 size: 15 residues. Written as DNA, the CDR3 is TGTGCCAGCAGCCCTTCCGGGGACAGGGAGAATGGCTACACCTTC. Translated, it gives CASSPSGDRENGYTF.

The chain employs TRBV5-1 and TRBJ2-3; D remains unclear. With 1 base removed from V and 6 bases from J, the gap between germline ends came to 15 bases. This CDR3 spans 15 amino acids. Germline V gene lookup returns CDR1 SGHRS and CDR2 YFSETQ. The chain's CDR3 is CASSLSGTSGDTQYF. In DNA form, the CDR3 reads TGCGCCAGCAGCTTGTCCGGAACTTCCGGGGATACGCAGTATTTT.

J is TRBJ2-3 and V is TRBV9; D not certain. The CDR3 is 15 amino acids. Germline-derived CDR1 and CDR2 are SGDLS and YYNGEE. The germline V and J ends were trimmed by 0 bases and 0 bases, with 8 bases remaining between them. In DNA, the CDR3 is TGTGCCAGCAGCGTAGGGACGGCTAGCACAGATACGCAGTATTTT. It specifies CASSVGTASTDTQYF.

This chain links TRBV15 with TRBJ1-1; 9 nucleotides line up with TRBD1. This CDR3 region has 15 residues. J gave up 0 bases and V 3 bases, and 2 bases lay outside the gene matches. Germline V gene sequence: CDR1 LNHNV, CDR2 YYDKDF (reference sequence). The CDR3 loop reads CATSRDRGMNTEAFF. CDR3 bases: TGTGCCACCAGCAGGGACAGGGGCATGAACACTGAAGCTTTCTTT.

The J gene is TRBJ2-2, the V gene TRBV4-2; 8 bases fit TRBD2. Losses at the gene ends were 1 base for V and 4 bases for J; bases not matched to a gene: 5. This CDR3 region has 16 residues. Germline lookup yields CDR1 LGHNA and CDR2 YNFKEQ. CDR3 region: CASSQVPRGATGELFF. The CDR3 nucleotides are TGTGCCAGCAGCCAAGTCCCGCGGGGGGCCACCGGGGAGCTGTTTTTT.

This chain joins TRBV11-3 and TRBJ1-1; D unclear. The CDR3 totals 14 residues. With 5 bases removed from V and 2 bases from J, the gap between germline ends came to 12 bases. From germline, CDR1 is SGHNT and CDR2 YENEEA. The CDR3: CASSPSRVNTEAFF. The CDR3 DNA is TGTGCCAGCAGCCCTAGCCGGGTAAACACTGAAGCTTTCTTT.